The 10 T cell receptor beta chains in this list originate from one sample, sequenced in a study of neurological immune-mediated disorders. TCRdb independently ran MiXCR on the 5' RACE reads; one entry per CDR3 protein. The data hold some 57,000 distinct CDR3 sequences, with roughly 4.8% observed a single time. The sample was PBMCs. The receptors come from a woman in her forties or fifties with multiple sclerosis.

This chain joins TRBV20-1 and TRBJ1-4; D is perhaps TRBD1 (6 bases). The CDR3 runs to 13 residues. V was clipped by 6 bases and J by 3 bases, with 11 bases between them. Germline assignment: CDR1 DFQATT and CDR2 SNEGSKA (reference sequence). CDR3 sequence (DNA): TGCAGTGCCTGGGACACCTCTAATGAAAAACTGTTTTTT. It translates to CSAWDTSNEKLFF.

This clonotype was seen many times. The chain recombines TRBV20-1 with TRBJ1-5; TRBD1 aligns across 7 bases. The germline V gene has CDR1 DFQATT and CDR2 SNEGSKA (reference sequence). V dropped 3 bases and J dropped 4; count of bases not matched to a gene: 6. The CDR3 consists of 14 residues. The CDR3 DNA is TGCAGTGCTAGGATGGGACAGTTTAATCAGCCCCAGCATTTT. Residues: CSARMGQFNQPQHF.

Details on this clonotype: The junction departs from the called germline gene at one end, perhaps through a read error. This chain connects TRBV6-5 to TRBJ1-5, with 8 bases fitting TRBD1. CDR3 length equals 14 residues. Germline CDR1 reads MNHEY; CDR2 reads SVGAGI. The CDR3 DNA sequence: TGTACCAGCAGTTCAGGGGGCATGAGTCAGCCCCAGCATTTT. This translates into CTSSSGGMSQPQHF.

This chain uses TRBV7-8 with TRBJ2-7, with 11 bases lining up with TRBD2. This CDR3 has 15 residues. In germline, CDR1 is SGHVS, CDR2 FQNEAQ. V trimming: 5 bases; J trimming: 3 bases; junction bases outside the gene matches: 6. This CDR3 is CASSIGTSGFYEQYF. For the CDR3, the DNA is TGTGCCAGCAGCATCGGGACTAGCGGCTTCTACGAGCAGTACTTC.

This clonotype was picked up many times. The CDR3 coding sequence is TGCAGTGCTAGTTGGGGGCGGGGCACAGATACGCAGTATTTT. Encoded protein: CSASWGRGTDTQYF. The chain recombines TRBV20-1 with TRBJ2-3, with D possibly TRBD1 on 6 matching bases. CDR1 and CDR2 from the germline V gene are DFQATT and SNEGSKA (reference sequence). Trimming shortened V by 3 bases and J by 1 base, and 11 bases separated the two germline ends. The CDR3 runs 14 residues.

V gene TRBV29-1 combines with J gene TRBJ2-1, with 9 bases aligning to TRBD2. This CDR3 spans 14 amino acids. V dropped 5 bases and J dropped 5; count of bases not matched to a gene: 7. In germline, CDR1 is SQVTM, CDR2 ANQGSEA. The CDR3 spells CSVIAGGFDNEQFF. CDR3 DNA: TGCAGCGTTATTGCGGGGGGGTTCGACAATGAGCAGTTCTTC.

Comment on this clonotype: Being one base from a much bigger clone, this may be a read error. J is TRBJ2-5 and V is TRBV7-8; no firm D call. The V gene lost 3 bases and the J gene lost 5 bases, with 10 bases spanning the gap. Germline values: CDR1 SGHVS, CDR2 FQNEAQ. This CDR3 has 13 amino acids. CDR3 sequence: CASSLTDRETQYF. The CDR3 DNA sequence: TGTGCCAGCAGCTTGACGGATAGGGAGACCCAGTACTTC.

Ten or more counts support this clonotype. The chain uses TRBV10-3 and TRBJ2-3; D is ambiguous. The ends were cut back, 2 bases at V and 4 bases at J, with 7 bases in the middle. The length of the CDR3 is 13 residues. Germline V CDR1 and CDR2: ENHRY, SYGVKD. The CDR3 region is CAISEGSPDTQYF. The CDR3 region has the DNA TGTGCCATCAGTGAGGGGTCTCCAGATACGCAGTATTTT.

This clonotype occurred a few times. The gene calls are TRBV24-1 and TRBJ2-3; no clear D. The length of the CDR3 is 15 residues. Germline V lookup: CDR1 KGHDR, CDR2 SFDVKD. The ends were cut back, 4 bases at V and 4 bases at J, with 14 bases in the middle. CDR3 in DNA: TGTGCCACCAGTGACCCGGTTCAAGGCCCAGATACGCAGTATTTT. Residues: CATSDPVQGPDTQYF.

This clonotype was seen repeatedly, ten times or more. The rearrangement links TRBV7-2 to TRBJ2-3; D ambiguous. V lost 1 base to trimming and J lost 6 bases, with 11 bases between them. Germline V gives CDR1 SGHTA, CDR2 FQGNSA. The CDR3 has 14 residues. The CDR3 DNA reads as TGTGCCAGCAGCTTAGGTATATCTGGGGATACGCAGTATTTT. This translates into CASSLGISGDTQYF.